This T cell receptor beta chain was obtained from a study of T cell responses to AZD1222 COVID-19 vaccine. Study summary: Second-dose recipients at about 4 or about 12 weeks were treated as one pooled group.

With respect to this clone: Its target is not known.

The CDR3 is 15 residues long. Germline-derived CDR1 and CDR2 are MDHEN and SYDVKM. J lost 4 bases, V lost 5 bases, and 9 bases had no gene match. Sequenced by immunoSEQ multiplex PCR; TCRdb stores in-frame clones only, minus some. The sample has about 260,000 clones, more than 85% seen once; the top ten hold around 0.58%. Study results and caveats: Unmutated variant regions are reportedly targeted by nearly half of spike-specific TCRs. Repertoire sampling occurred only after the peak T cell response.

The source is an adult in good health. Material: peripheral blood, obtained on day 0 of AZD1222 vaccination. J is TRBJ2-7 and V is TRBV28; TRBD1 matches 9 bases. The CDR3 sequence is CASSPFRDRDYEQYF. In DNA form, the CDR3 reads TGTGCCAGCAGTCCTTTCCGGGACAGGGATTACGAGCAGTACTTC. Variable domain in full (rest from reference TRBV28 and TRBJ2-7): DVKVTQSSRYLVKRTGEKVFLECVQDMDHENMFWYRQDPGLGLRLIYFSYDVKMKEKGDIPEGYSVSREKKERFSLILESASTNQTSMYLCASSPFRDRDYEQYFGPGTRLTVT.